Below, 17 T cell receptor beta chains from the same sample are listed, as sequenced in a study of blood T cell repertoires in COVID-19. The table came from immunoSEQ multiplex PCR; TCRdb's copy has only in-frame clones and leaves some out. Counted here are 150,000 to 200,000 clones, roughly 88% occurring once; the ten biggest clones make up roughly 9%. The sample was PBMCs or T cells enriched from blood (not recorded which). The receptors were gathered from a woman aged 18-29 years who had recovered from COVID-19.

The chain is built from TRBV29-1 and TRBJ1-1, with D possibly being TRBD1 (5 bases). The CDR3 totals 15 residues. The V gene lost 4 bases and the J gene lost 1 base, with 16 bases spanning the gap. CDR1 and CDR2 from the germline V gene are SQVTM and ANQGSEA. CDR3 residues: CSVVGGSGRNTEAFF. CDR3 bases: TGCAGCGTTGTGGGGGGGTCGGGGCGGAACACTGAAGCTTTCTTT.

The chain recombines TRBV6-5 with TRBJ2-3; D is unresolved. Germline CDR1 reads MNHEY; CDR2 reads SVGAGI. The CDR3 extends over 12 amino acids. Trimming removed 7 bases from V and 3 bases from J, with 8 bases in between. CDR3 residues: CASNRDTDTQYF. The CDR3 DNA reads TGTGCCAGCAACAGAGATACAGATACGCAGTATTTT.

The chain recombines TRBV28 with TRBJ1-5, with TRBD1 matching 9 bases. Germline CDR1 and CDR2: MDHEN and SYDVKM. Losses at the gene ends were 5 bases for V and 1 base for J; bases not matched to a gene: 21. The CDR3 has 21 residues. CDR3 in DNA: TGTGCCAGCAGTCCTATTACGTGGGGGCCGGGACAGGGTTTCAGCAATCAGCCCCAGCATTTT. This sequence encodes CASSPITWGPGQGFSNQPQHF.

The chain employs TRBV19 and TRBJ1-4; D uncertain. Germline V CDR1 and CDR2: LNHDA, SQIVND (reference sequence). V shed 6 bases and J shed 8 bases, with 16 bases lying between them. CDR3 size: 14 residues. CDR3 sequence reads: CASSMLGNLEKLFF. The CDR3 DNA reads as TGTGCCAGTAGCATGCTCGGGAACTTGGAAAAACTGTTTTTT.

This chain joins TRBV9 and TRBJ2-1; 10 bases agree with TRBD2. Per the germline V gene, CDR1 is SGDLS and CDR2 is YYNGEE. Trimming removed 9 bases from V and 4 bases from J; junction bases left unmatched: 10. The CDR3 runs 15 residues. CDR3 bases: TGTGCCACCGCCCGAGGACTAGCGGAATACAATGAGCAGTTCTTC. As protein: CATARGLAEYNEQFF.

This clone was picked up a small number of times. The V gene is TRBV28, the J gene TRBJ2-7, with 7 bases lining up with TRBD2. Germline V lookup: CDR1 MDHEN, CDR2 SYDVKM. This CDR3 has 14 amino acids. The V gene end was trimmed by 10 bases and the J gene end by 4 bases; junction bases not matched to a gene: 13. The CDR3 spells CATESGGSLYEQYF. DNA of the CDR3: TGTGCCACCGAGTCGGGGGGATCACTTTACGAGCAGTACTTC.

The V call is TRBV2, the J call TRBJ1-5; no firm D call. The CDR3 is made up of 14 amino acids. Germline values: CDR1 SNHLY, CDR2 FYNNEI. The V and J ends lost 5 bases and 0 bases respectively, with 8 bases between them. In DNA form, the CDR3 reads TGTGCCAGCAGTTACAGCAATAGCAATCAGCCCCAGCATTTT. Translated: CASSYSNSNQPQHF.

The rearrangement joins TRBV19 to TRBJ2-7; 7 bases match TRBD1. Germline CDR1 and CDR2: LNHDA and SQIVND (reference sequence). The CDR3 runs 14 residues. With V trimmed by 6 bases and J by 2 bases, 7 bases remained unmatched. The CDR3 DNA reads as TGTGCCAGTAGAACCGGGACAGAGGCCTACGAGCAGTACTTC. Translated: CASRTGTEAYEQYF.

In this sample, this clone turned up a few times. The chain employs TRBV25-1 and TRBJ1-2, with 9 bases fitting TRBD1. The CDR3 length is 15 residues. Germline V gives CDR1 MGHDK, CDR2 SYGVNS. V was pared by 6 bases and J by 7 bases, with 12 bases of the junction left unmatched. CDR3 residues: CASSQSGQGLGGYTF. CDR3 nucleotides: TGTGCCAGCAGCCAGTCGGGACAGGGATTAGGTGGCTACACCTTC.

The J gene is TRBJ1-4, the V gene TRBV28; weak D call: TRBD1 (5 bases). The V and J ends lost 11 bases and 5 bases respectively, with 15 bases between them. CDR1 is MDHEN, CDR2 SYDVKM, per germline. The CDR3 totals 13 residues. CDR3 sequence reads: CAARTGVNEKLFF. The CDR3, as DNA: TGTGCCGCAAGAACGGGGGTCAATGAAAAACTGTTTTTT.

The chain couples TRBV15 to TRBJ1-2; D is unclear. V was shortened by 2 bases and J by 5 bases, with 9 bases between the two germline ends. The CDR3 runs to 13 residues. Per germline, CDR1 LNHNV and CDR2 YYDKDF (reference sequence). The CDR3 spells CATSRRSGYGYTF. For the CDR3, the DNA is TGTGCCACCAGCAGAAGGAGCGGATATGGCTACACCTTC.

The chain has TRBV6-5 and TRBJ1-1; D unresolved. Trimming took off 6 bases at V and 6 bases at J, with 14 bases between the two ends. The CDR3 sequence is 13 residues long. CDR1 is MNHEY, CDR2 SVGAGI, per germline. CDR3 DNA sequence: TGTGCCAGCAGAATCACTGGAGGCTCTGAAGCTTTCTTT. Translating gives CASRITGGSEAFF.

The sample holds one count of this clone. V usage is TRBV18 and J usage is TRBJ2-7; 8 nucleotides agree with TRBD2. The CDR3 has 15 amino acids. Trimming took 3 bases from V and 0 from J; bases not matched to a gene: 4. Germline loops: CDR1 KGHSH, CDR2 LQKENI. DNA of the CDR3: TGTGCCAGCTCACCTGGGCTAGCGGGCTCCTACGAGCAGTACTTC. It is translated as CASSPGLAGSYEQYF.

In its sample, this clone was seen once. The chain joins TRBV18 to TRBJ1-2; 7 nucleotides align to TRBD1. CDR3 length: 15 amino acids. J lost 2 bases, V lost 1 base, and 4 bases had no gene match. Germline V gene lookup returns CDR1 KGHSH and CDR2 LQKENI. CDR3 amino acids: CASSPLQTGNYGYTF. In DNA, the CDR3 is TGTGCCAGCTCACCACTACAGACAGGGAACTATGGCTACACCTTC.

The J gene is TRBJ2-1, the V gene TRBV2, with a weak D call TRBD1 (5 bases). The CDR3 length is 13 residues. From germline, CDR1 is SNHLY and CDR2 FYNNEI. This CDR3 reads CATDIRVQGEQFF. In DNA, the CDR3 is TGTGCTACCGATATCAGGGTCCAAGGAGAGCAGTTCTTC.

The CDR3, as DNA: TGCGCCAGCAGTACGGGACTACCCCTGGACCAAAGAGAGCAGTTCTTC. Protein sequence: CASSTGLPLDQREQFF. The chain recombines TRBV10-1 with TRBJ2-1, with 7 bases identical to TRBD2. This CDR3 region has 16 residues. J lost 10 bases, V lost 5 bases, and 17 bases had no gene match. CDR1 is WNHNN, CDR2 SYGVQD, per germline (reference sequence).

V usage is TRBV24-1 and J usage is TRBJ2-5; possible D gene TRBD1, 6 bases. This CDR3 spans 16 amino acids. V was pared by 0 bases and J by 4 bases, with 14 bases between. CDR1 is KGHDR, CDR2 SFDVKD, per germline. CDR3 in amino acids: CATSDLGTTESETQYF. CDR3 coding DNA: TGTGCCACCAGTGATTTGGGGACAACGGAGTCAGAGACCCAGTACTTC.